This entry describes one TCR beta chain. The antigen it binds to is not known. Qualities for individual bases were not recorded, and no much larger clone is one base off. V is cut by 6 bases and J by 6 bases, and the space between the germline ends is 18 bases. CDR1 and CDR2, per the germline V gene, are SGHRS and YFSETQ. Including cysteine and phenylalanine, the CDR3 has 14 amino acids. The sequence is cut down to CDR3 DNA, 42 bases in frame from base 1. This sample is drawn from a study of siplizumab effects on memory and regulatory T cells (dated by TCRdb to about 2019). With respect to the entire study: The study examined how the anti-CD2 antibody siplizumab affects alloreactive T-cell subsets in allogeneic mixed lymphocyte reactions built from human PBMCs.

TCRbeta CDR3 sequencing was performed on sorted unstimulated T cells and on proliferating T cells recovered from mixed lymphocyte reactions. Fresh whole blood from 9 to 10 HLA-typed healthy donors served as the source for isolating PBMCs. General conclusions and limits of the study: Whether proliferating Tregs from siplizumab cultures were suppressive was not functionally confirmed. Sequences below about 10^-5 frequency were poorly captured, so only a minor fraction of alloreactive clones could be mapped to unstimulated subsets. Compared with memory T cells, unstimulated naive T cells appeared more diverse, and naive cells seemed to make a substantial contribution to the alloresponse. In reactions with siplizumab, an average of roughly 69% of mappable alloreactive CD4+ clones were Treg-derived, compared with 25% to 30% in control reactions. The cumulative frequency of alloreactive sequences that could be traced back to unstimulated CD4+ memory T cells was significantly reduced by siplizumab. A naive or memory phenotype could not be assigned to roughly 75-97% of proliferating CD4+ or CD8+ clones.

Libraries were built with the immunoSEQ multiplex PCR assay. Some 1.1 x 10^5 TCR templates per sample were assayed by the deep sequencing platform. Genomic DNA extracted from sorted T cells was used for TCRbeta CDR3 sequencing. Per the original workflow: The R programming language was used for clonal analysis of TCRbeta CDR3 data. Unstimulated samples were compared with post-reaction CFSE-low samples to define alloreactive CD4+ and CD8+ clones. Alloreactive CD4+ clones were assigned to regulatory or non-regulatory origin by matching sequences to sorted unstimulated Treg and non-Treg repertoires. As stored in TCRdb, this immuneACCESS dataset retains in-frame rearrangements with V and J assigned. A fraction of the clones does not appear; measured against another copy, unresolved V genes explain less than half of the discrepancy, and the remainder lacks a known reason. V and J calls and clone size follow that table, whereas D and trimming were derived from the DNA. The sample table records tens of thousands of clones; 90% to 95% of these occur just once. Of the sample, roughly 4.7% falls within the top ten clones.

The receptor was isolated from a human donor in good health. Here the chain combines TRBV5-1 and TRBJ1-1; matching of 5 bases hints at TRBD1 as the D gene. Sequenced sample: CD8+ T cells sorted from blood. The nucleotides read TGCGCCAGCAACCCAGAGGACGGGACTCCTGAAGCTTTCTTT. This sequence encodes CASNPEDGTPEAFF.